The 26 T cell receptor beta chains below all came from one sample that was sequenced in a study of identical twins. Using its own MiXCR run on the 5' RACE reads, TCRdb lists one record per CDR3 protein. In the table there are 280,000 or so distinct CDR3 sequences, under 9.5% of which are singletons. This same sample was also part of a study on yellow fever vaccine responses in identical twins.

Sequenced: memory (CD45RO+) T cells sorted from blood. These receptors all stem from a woman between 18 and 29 years old in good health.

This clonotype was counted between two and nine times. One end of the junction fails to match germline, which may point to a read error. J is TRBJ2-5 and V is TRBV3-1; TRBD2 aligns across 9 bases. The CDR3 runs to 18 residues. CDR1 and CDR2 from the germline V gene are LGHDT and YNNKEL (reference sequence). CDR3 region: CASSQGSSAGGLQETQYF. The CDR3 coding sequence is TGTGCCAGCAGCCAAGGGTCGTCAGCGGGGGGCCTCCAAGAGACCCAATACTTC.

The chain uses TRBV28 and TRBJ2-5; D is possibly TRBD1 (5 bases). Deletions cut 8 bases from V and 3 bases from J, with 13 bases between. CDR1 MDHEN and CDR2 SYDVKM come from the germline V gene. There are 13 residues in the CDR3. The CDR3 nucleotides read TGTGCCAGCGCAGGGCCCAACGAAGAGACCCAGTACTTC. Protein sequence: CASAGPNEETQYF.

In its sample, this clonotype was seen a few times. The V and J genes are TRBV20-1 and TRBJ2-1; no clear D. The CDR3 is 14 residues long. V was trimmed by 0 bases and J by 4 bases, leaving 10 bases between them. The germline V gene encodes CDR1 DFQATT and CDR2 SNEGSKA (reference sequence). The CDR3: CSARDWRYYNEQFF. DNA of the CDR3: TGCAGTGCTAGAGACTGGCGGTATTACAATGAGCAGTTCTTC.

In this sample, this clonotype turned up a few times. The chain couples TRBV5-1 to TRBJ2-1; 9 bases match TRBD1. Looked up from germline, CDR1 is SGHRS and CDR2 is YFSETQ. Germline trimming cut 3 bases from V and 7 bases from J; bases unmatched to any gene: 11. CDR3 size: 16 residues. CDR3 bases: TGCGCCAGCAGCTGGTCGGGACAGGGATTGCGGAATGAGCAGTTCTTC. As protein: CASSWSGQGLRNEQFF.

This chain joins TRBV5-1 and TRBJ2-3; TRBD2 is a possible D gene (5 bases). The CDR3 length is 16 residues. The germline V gene encodes CDR1 SGHRS and CDR2 YFSETQ. The V and J ends lost 0 bases and 0 bases respectively, with 11 bases between them. The CDR3: CASSLALARSTDTQYF. CDR3 coding DNA: TGCGCCAGCAGCTTGGCGCTAGCACGTAGCACAGATACGCAGTATTTT.

This clonotype was counted a single time. The rearrangement links TRBV25-1 to TRBJ1-5; D gene uncertain. Germline values: CDR1 MGHDK, CDR2 SYGVNS. The CDR3 sequence is 15 residues long. The V and J ends lost 1 base and 6 bases respectively, with 13 bases between them. Here the CDR3 reads CASSECPKGSQPQHF. CDR3 nucleotide sequence: TGTGCCAGCAGTGAATGCCCCAAGGGCTCTCAGCCCCAGCATTTT.

There are many counts of this clonotype. This chain uses TRBV24-1 with TRBJ1-1; D is ambiguous. Germline CDR1 KGHDR, CDR2 SFDVKD. The V end lost 5 bases, the J end lost 1 base, and 7 bases lay between the germline ends. The length of the CDR3 is 13 residues. This CDR3 is CATSGFPNTEAFF. The CDR3 DNA follows: TGTGCCACCAGTGGATTTCCGAACACTGAAGCTTTCTTT.

This clonotype was detected ten times or more. V gene TRBV24-1 combines with J gene TRBJ2-1, with 7 bases matching TRBD1. CDR3 size: 12 residues. Germline-derived CDR1 and CDR2 are KGHDR and SFDVKD. J lost 8 bases, V lost 8 bases, and 5 bases had no gene match. The CDR3 is CATKDRLHEQFF. CDR3 bases: TGTGCCACCAAGGACAGGTTACATGAGCAGTTCTTC.

The chain couples TRBV3-1 to TRBJ2-3; a weak D match, TRBD1 (5 bases). Germline CDR1 reads LGHDT; CDR2 reads YNNKEL (reference sequence). The CDR3 is made up of 18 amino acids. Trimming left V 0 bases short and J 8 bases short, with 24 bases between. The CDR3 nucleotides read TGTGCCAGCAGCCAAGAGGGGCTCTTTCGCTCTTTGGACGCTACGCAGTATTTT. Protein product: CASSQEGLFRSLDATQYF.

This clonotype was seen many times. The chain has TRBV7-9 and TRBJ2-7, with a possible D match to TRBD2 (6 bases). V was cut by 5 bases and J by 2 bases, with 16 bases left in between. The germline CDR1 and CDR2 sequences are SEHNR and FQNEAQ (reference sequence). This CDR3 is built from 15 residues. As DNA, the CDR3 is TGTGCCAGCAGCCAGCGGGTAGGGTCCCCCTACGAGCAGTACTTC. Translated: CASSQRVGSPYEQYF. Based on the CDR3 plus reference TRBV7-9 and TRBJ2-7, the full variable domain is DTGVSQNPRHKITKRGQNVTFRCDPISEHNRLYWYRQTLGQGPEFLTYFQNEAQLEKSRLLSDRFSAERPKGSFSTLEIQRTEQGDSAMYLCASSQRVGSPYEQYFGPGTRLTVT.

This clonotype has a handful of counts. The gene calls are TRBV6-1 and TRBJ2-3, with TRBD1 matching over 10 bases. CDR3 length: 15 amino acids. CDR1 MNHNS and CDR2 SASEGT come from the germline V gene. V shed 7 bases, J shed 0 bases, and the junction held 4 bases outside the gene matches. CDR3: CASNGQGGSTDTQYF. CDR3 in DNA: TGTGCCAGCAACGGACAGGGGGGTAGCACAGATACGCAGTATTTT.

The V call is TRBV28, the J call TRBJ1-2; a possible D gene is TRBD1 (6 bases). Germline V gives CDR1 MDHEN, CDR2 SYDVKM. V shed 5 bases and J shed 3 bases, with 25 bases lying between them. The CDR3 length is 18 residues. DNA for the CDR3: TGTGCCAGCAGTAACCCCGGACAGCCGACTACCCTGTACTATGGCTACACCTTC. Its translation: CASSNPGQPTTLYYGYTF.

V usage is TRBV10-2 and J usage is TRBJ1-5; perhaps TRBD1 as D (6 bases). V was clipped by 4 bases and J by 8 bases, with 18 bases between them. Germline CDR1 and CDR2: WSHSY and SAAADI. The CDR3 is made up of 15 amino acids. The CDR3 nucleotides read TGCGCCAGCAGTGCCTCCGACAGGACGGATAAGCCCCAGCATTTT. Amino acid sequence: CASSASDRTDKPQHF.

This clonotype was recorded many times. The chain has TRBV6-1 and TRBJ1-5; TRBD1 agrees at 7 bases. CDR1 is MNHNS, CDR2 SASEGT, per germline. J was trimmed by 0 bases and V by 7 bases; bases with no gene match: 3. The CDR3 covers 14 residues. CDR3 sequence: CASTGQVSNQPQHF. The CDR3 coding sequence is TGTGCCAGCACCGGACAGGTTAGCAATCAGCCCCAGCATTTT.

This clonotype turned up a few times. This chain uses TRBV10-2 with TRBJ1-2; TRBD1 might be the D (6 bases). The germline V and J ends were trimmed by 0 bases and 7 bases, with 18 bases remaining between them. The length of the CDR3 is 16 residues. Germline V gene lookup returns CDR1 WSHSY and CDR2 SAAADI. The CDR3 sequence is CASSESMATGSSGYTF. CDR3 DNA sequence: TGCGCCAGCAGTGAGTCGATGGCTACAGGGTCGAGTGGCTACACCTTC.

This sequence joins TRBV28 and TRBJ2-1, with D possibly being TRBD1 (7 bases). V was trimmed by 1 base and J by 8 bases, leaving 12 bases between them. Germline CDR1 reads MDHEN; CDR2 reads SYDVKM. The CDR3 runs 14 residues. DNA of the CDR3: TGTGCCAGCAGTTTATCTGGCGGGACAGATGAGCAGTTCTTC. Translation: CASSLSGGTDEQFF.

The gene calls are TRBV9 and TRBJ2-5; 12 nucleotides agree with TRBD2. Trimming cost V 4 bases and J 4 bases; bases outside gene matches: 5. CDR3 length: 15 residues. From germline, CDR1 is SGDLS and CDR2 YYNGEE. The chain's CDR3 is CASSPQTSGRETQYF. CDR3 sequence (DNA): TGTGCCAGCAGCCCCCAGACTAGCGGGAGAGAGACCCAGTACTTC.

The chain has TRBV5-1 and TRBJ2-6; no clear D gene. The CDR3 is 16 amino acids. V was trimmed by 4 bases and J by 1 base, leaving 12 bases between them. Germline assignment: CDR1 SGHRS and CDR2 YFSETQ. The chain's CDR3 is CASSLGRNSGANVLTF. As DNA, the CDR3 is TGCGCCAGCAGCCTGGGCCGGAATTCTGGGGCCAACGTCCTGACTTTC. The full variable domain, completed using reference TRBV5-1 and TRBJ2-6, is KAGVTQTPRYLIKTRGQQVTLSCSPISGHRSVSWYQQTPGQGLQFLFEYFSETQRNKGNFPGRFSGRQFSNSRSEMNVSTLELGDSALYLCASSLGRNSGANVLTFGAGSRLTVL.

At least ten counts were recorded for this clonotype. This rearrangement joins TRBV12-3 or TRBV12-4 to TRBJ2-5; TRBD2 matches 8 bases. Germline trimming cut 5 bases from V and 1 base from J; bases unmatched to any gene: 9. This CDR3 region has 16 residues. The DNA for the CDR3 is TGTGCCAGCAGTACCGGGTCAGCGGGGGTCCAAGAGACCCAGTACTTC. This translates into CASSTGSAGVQETQYF.

This clonotype was recorded many times. This chain links TRBV12-3 or TRBV12-4 with TRBJ2-1, with D possibly TRBD1 on 6 matching bases. This CDR3 is 15 amino acids long. V was trimmed by 4 bases and J by 0 bases, leaving 10 bases between them. CDR3 DNA sequence: TGTGCCAGCAGTTCAGGGGACCCCTCCTACAATGAGCAGTTCTTC. It yields the protein CASSSGDPSYNEQFF.

The rearrangement uses TRBV11-3 and TRBJ2-1; D possibly corresponds to TRBD2 (6 bases). V lost 3 bases and J 4 bases, leaving 10 bases between the germline ends. The CDR3 sequence is 14 residues long. The V gene's germline CDR1 is SGHNT and CDR2 YENEEA. DNA for the CDR3: TGTGCCAGCAGCTTTTCTAGCGCATACAATGAGCAGTTCTTC. As protein: CASSFSSAYNEQFF.

This clonotype was observed many times. The chain employs TRBV5-1 and TRBJ2-2; no clear D. Germline loops: CDR1 SGHRS, CDR2 YFSETQ. V was pared by 0 bases and J by 7 bases, with 13 bases between. The CDR3 totals 15 residues. This CDR3 reads CASSLGDSDIGELFF. CDR3 in DNA: TGCGCCAGCAGCTTGGGAGACTCTGATATCGGGGAGCTGTTTTTT.

This clonotype showed up many times. The chain is built from TRBV28 and TRBJ2-1; 8 nucleotides line up with TRBD1. CDR1 MDHEN and CDR2 SYDVKM come from the germline V gene. CDR3 length: 19 amino acids. The V and J ends lost 6 bases and 1 base, in that order; junction bases with no gene match: 17. The CDR3 region is CASSPSKGDRSTSYNEQFF. The CDR3, as DNA: TGTGCCAGCAGCCCCTCAAAAGGGGACAGGTCGACTTCCTACAATGAGCAGTTCTTC. The whole variable domain, filled in from reference TRBV28 and TRBJ2-1, reads DVKVTQSSRYLVKRTGEKVFLECVQDMDHENMFWYRQDPGLGLRLIYFSYDVKMKEKGDIPEGYSVSREKKERFSLILESASTNQTSMYLCASSPSKGDRSTSYNEQFFGPGTRLTVL.

This clonotype occurred many times. The rearrangement uses TRBV7-9 and TRBJ2-1, with D tentatively TRBD2 (5 bases). V gave up 5 bases and J gave up 0 bases, with 11 bases separating them. Germline V gene sequence: CDR1 SEHNR, CDR2 FQNEAQ (reference sequence). This CDR3 is 15 amino acids long. CDR3 residues: CASSHNRDSYNEQFF. Here the CDR3 DNA reads TGTGCCAGCAGCCACAACCGGGACTCCTACAATGAGCAGTTCTTC.

This clonotype was seen repeatedly, ten times or more. V and J are TRBV18 and TRBJ2-3; 8 bases align to TRBD1. Germline lookup yields CDR1 KGHSH and CDR2 LQKENI. The J segment lost 3 bases and the V segment lost 6 bases, leaving 5 bases of the junction unmatched. The CDR3 runs 14 residues. DNA for the CDR3: TGTGCCAGCTCCGACAGGGGTGGTACAGATACGCAGTATTTT. As protein: CASSDRGGTDTQYF.

This clonotype occurred many times. This chain links TRBV4-1 with TRBJ2-3; the match to TRBD2 covers 12 bases. CDR1 and CDR2 from the germline V gene are MGHRA and YSYEKL. This CDR3 has 17 residues. Unmatched junction bases numbered 10, after V lost 8 bases and J lost 1 base. CDR3 protein: CASGHLAGGWGTDTQYF. Here the CDR3 DNA reads TGCGCCAGCGGGCATCTAGCGGGGGGGTGGGGCACAGATACGCAGTATTTT.